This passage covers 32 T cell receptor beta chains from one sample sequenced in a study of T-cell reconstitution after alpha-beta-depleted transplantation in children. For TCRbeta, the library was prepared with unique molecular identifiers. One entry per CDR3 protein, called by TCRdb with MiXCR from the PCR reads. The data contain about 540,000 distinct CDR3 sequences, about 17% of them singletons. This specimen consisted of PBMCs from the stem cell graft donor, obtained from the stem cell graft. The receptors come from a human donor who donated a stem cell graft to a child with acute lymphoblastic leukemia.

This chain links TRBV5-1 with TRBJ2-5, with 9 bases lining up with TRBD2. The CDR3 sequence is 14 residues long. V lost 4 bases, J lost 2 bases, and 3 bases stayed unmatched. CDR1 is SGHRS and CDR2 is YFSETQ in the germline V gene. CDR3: CASSRTSVQETQYF. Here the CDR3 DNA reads TGCGCCAGCAGCCGGACTAGCGTACAAGAGACCCAGTACTTC.

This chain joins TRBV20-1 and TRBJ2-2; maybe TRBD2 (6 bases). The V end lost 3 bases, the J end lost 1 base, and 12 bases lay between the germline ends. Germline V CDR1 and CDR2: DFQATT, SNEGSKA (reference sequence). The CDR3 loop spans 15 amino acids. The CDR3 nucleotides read TGCAGTGCTAGTCAGGACTACCAGAACACCGGGGAGCTGTTTTTT. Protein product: CSASQDYQNTGELFF.

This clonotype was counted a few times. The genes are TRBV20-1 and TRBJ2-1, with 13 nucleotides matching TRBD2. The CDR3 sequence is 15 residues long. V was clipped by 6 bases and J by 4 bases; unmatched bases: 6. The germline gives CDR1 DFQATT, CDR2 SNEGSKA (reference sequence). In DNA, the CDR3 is TGCAGTGCCCGGGGACTAGCGGGATTATACAATGAGCAGTTCTTC. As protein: CSARGLAGLYNEQFF.

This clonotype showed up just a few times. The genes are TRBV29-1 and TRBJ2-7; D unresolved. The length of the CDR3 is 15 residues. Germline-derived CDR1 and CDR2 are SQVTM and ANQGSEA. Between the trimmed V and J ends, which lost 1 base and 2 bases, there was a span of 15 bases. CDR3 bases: TGCAGCGTTGAAGCTGCACAAGGGTTAACCTACGAGCAGTACTTC. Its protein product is CSVEAAQGLTYEQYF.

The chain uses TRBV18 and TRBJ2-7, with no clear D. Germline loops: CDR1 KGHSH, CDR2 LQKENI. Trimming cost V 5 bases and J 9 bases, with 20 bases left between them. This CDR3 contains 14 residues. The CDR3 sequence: CASSSGFYRERQYF. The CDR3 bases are TGTGCCAGCTCATCAGGTTTTTATCGAGAGAGGCAGTACTTC.

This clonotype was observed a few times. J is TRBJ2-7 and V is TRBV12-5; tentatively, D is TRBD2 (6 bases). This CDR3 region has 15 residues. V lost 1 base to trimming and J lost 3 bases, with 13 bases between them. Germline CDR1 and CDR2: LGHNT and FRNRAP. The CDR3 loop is CASGLARTGVYEQYF. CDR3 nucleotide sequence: TGTGCTAGTGGTTTGGCCCGGACGGGGGTCTACGAGCAGTACTTC.

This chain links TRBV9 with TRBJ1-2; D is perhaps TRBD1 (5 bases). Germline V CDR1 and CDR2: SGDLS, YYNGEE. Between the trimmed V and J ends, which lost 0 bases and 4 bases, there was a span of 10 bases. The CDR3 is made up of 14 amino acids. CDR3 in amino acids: CASSVVGGTYGYTF. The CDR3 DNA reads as TGTGCCAGCAGCGTAGTTGGGGGTACCTATGGCTACACCTTC.

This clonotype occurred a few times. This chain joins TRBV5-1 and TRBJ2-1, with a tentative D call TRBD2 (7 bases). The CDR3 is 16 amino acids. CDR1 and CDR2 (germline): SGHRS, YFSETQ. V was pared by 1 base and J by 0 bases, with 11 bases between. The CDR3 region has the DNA TGCGCCAGCAGCTTGTGGGAGGGGGGCTCCTACAATGAGCAGTTCTTC. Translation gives CASSLWEGGSYNEQFF.

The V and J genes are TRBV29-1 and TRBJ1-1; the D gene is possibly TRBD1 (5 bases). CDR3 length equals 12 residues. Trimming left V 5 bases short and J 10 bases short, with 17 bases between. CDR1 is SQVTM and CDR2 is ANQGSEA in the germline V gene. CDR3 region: CSVTHDSPGAFF. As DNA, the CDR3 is TGCAGCGTTACTCACGACAGTCCGGGAGCTTTCTTT.

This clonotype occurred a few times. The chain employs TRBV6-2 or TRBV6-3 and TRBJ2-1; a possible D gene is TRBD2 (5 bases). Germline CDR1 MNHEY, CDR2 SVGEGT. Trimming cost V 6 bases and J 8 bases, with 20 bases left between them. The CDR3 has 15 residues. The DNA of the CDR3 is TGTGCCAGCAGGGACGAACATACTAGTTTTGATGAGCAGTTCTTC. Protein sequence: CASRDEHTSFDEQFF.

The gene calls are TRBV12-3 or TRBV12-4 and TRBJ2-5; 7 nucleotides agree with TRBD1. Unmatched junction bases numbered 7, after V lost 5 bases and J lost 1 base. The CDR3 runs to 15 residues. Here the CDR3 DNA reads TGTGCCAGCAGTAAGACGGACAGGATCCAAGAGACCCAGTACTTC. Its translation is CASSKTDRIQETQYF.

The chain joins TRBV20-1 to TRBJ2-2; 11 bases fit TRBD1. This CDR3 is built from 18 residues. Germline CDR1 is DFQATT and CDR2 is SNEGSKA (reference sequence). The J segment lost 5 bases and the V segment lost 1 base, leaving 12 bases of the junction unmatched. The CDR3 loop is CSARGAPDRGPRTGELFF. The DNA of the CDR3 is TGCAGTGCTAGAGGGGCCCCGGACAGGGGGCCGAGGACCGGGGAGCTGTTTTTT.

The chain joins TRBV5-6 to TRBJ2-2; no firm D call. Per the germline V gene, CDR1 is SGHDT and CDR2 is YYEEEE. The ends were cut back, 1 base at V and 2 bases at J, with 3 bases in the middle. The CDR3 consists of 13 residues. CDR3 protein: CASSLFNTGELFF. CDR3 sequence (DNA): TGTGCCAGCAGCTTGTTCAACACCGGGGAGCTGTTTTTT.

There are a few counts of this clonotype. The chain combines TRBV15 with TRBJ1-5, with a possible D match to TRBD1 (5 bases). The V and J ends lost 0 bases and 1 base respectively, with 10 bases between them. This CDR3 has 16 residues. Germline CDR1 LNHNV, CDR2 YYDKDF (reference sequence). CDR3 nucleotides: TGTGCCACCAGCAGAGATATCAGGGTGAGCAATCAGCCCCAGCATTTT. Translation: CATSRDIRVSNQPQHF.

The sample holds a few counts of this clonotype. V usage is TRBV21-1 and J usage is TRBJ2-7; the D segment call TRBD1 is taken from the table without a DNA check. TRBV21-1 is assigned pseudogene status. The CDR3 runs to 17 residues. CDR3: CASSKAPGQGATYEQYF. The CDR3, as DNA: TGTGCCAGCAGCAAAGCCCCCGGACAGGGGGCAACCTACGAGCAGTACTTC.

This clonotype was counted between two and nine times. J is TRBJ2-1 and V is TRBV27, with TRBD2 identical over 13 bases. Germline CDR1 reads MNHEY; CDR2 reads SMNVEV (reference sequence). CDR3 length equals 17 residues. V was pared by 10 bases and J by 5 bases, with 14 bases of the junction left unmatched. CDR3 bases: TGTGCCACTACCCTTCTTCCCGGGACTAGCGGGAACAATGAGCAGTTCTTC. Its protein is CATTLLPGTSGNNEQFF.

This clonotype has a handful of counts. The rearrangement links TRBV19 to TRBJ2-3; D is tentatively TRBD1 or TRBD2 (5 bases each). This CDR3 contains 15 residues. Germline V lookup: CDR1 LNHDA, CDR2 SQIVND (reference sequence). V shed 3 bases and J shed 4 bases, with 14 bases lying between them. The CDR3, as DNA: TGTGCCAGTAGTATGAGTAGGGACCCCGCAGATACGCAGTATTTT. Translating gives CASSMSRDPADTQYF.

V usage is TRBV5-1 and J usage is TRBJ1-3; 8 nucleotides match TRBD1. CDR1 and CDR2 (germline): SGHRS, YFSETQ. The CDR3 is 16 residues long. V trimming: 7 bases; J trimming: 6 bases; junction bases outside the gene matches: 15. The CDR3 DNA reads TGCGCCAGCGCTCAAGATGGACAGGGCTTAATAAACACCATATATTTT. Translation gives CASAQDGQGLINTIYF.

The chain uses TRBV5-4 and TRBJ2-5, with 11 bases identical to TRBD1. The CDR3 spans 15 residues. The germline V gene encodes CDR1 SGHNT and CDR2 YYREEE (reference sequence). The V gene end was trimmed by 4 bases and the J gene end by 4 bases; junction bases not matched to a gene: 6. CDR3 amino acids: CASSRTGTGGETQYF. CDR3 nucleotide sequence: TGTGCCAGCAGCCGGACCGGGACAGGGGGAGAGACCCAGTACTTC.

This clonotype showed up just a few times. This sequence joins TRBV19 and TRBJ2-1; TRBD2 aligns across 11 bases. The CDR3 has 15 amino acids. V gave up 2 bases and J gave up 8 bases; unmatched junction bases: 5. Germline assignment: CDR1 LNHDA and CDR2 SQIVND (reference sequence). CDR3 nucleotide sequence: TGTGCCAGTAGTATATCTAGCGGGAGGACATATGAGCAGTTCTTC. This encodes CASSISSGRTYEQFF.

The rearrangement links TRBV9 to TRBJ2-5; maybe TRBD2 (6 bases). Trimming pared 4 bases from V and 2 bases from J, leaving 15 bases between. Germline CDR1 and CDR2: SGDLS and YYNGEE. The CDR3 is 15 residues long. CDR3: CASSISLGSQETQYF. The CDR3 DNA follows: TGTGCCAGCAGCATATCCCTCGGGAGTCAAGAGACCCAGTACTTC.

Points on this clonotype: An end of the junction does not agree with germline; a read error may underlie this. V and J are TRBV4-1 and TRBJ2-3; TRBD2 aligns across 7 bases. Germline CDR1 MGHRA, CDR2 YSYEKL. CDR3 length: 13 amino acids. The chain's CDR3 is CAISPVAGDTQYF. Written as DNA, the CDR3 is TGTGCCATCAGCCCTGTAGCGGGAGATACGCAGTATTTT.

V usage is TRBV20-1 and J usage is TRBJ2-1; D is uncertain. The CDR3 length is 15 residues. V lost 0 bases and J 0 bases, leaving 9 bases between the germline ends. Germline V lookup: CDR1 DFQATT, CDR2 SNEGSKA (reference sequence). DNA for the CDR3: TGCAGTGCTAGAGAATCGGGCGGCTCCTACAATGAGCAGTTCTTC. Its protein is CSARESGGSYNEQFF.

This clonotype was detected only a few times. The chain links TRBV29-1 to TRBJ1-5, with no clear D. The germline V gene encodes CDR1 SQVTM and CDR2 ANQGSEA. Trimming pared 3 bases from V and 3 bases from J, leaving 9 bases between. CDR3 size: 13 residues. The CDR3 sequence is CSVEAGFNQPQHF. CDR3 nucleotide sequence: TGCAGCGTTGAGGCGGGGTTCAATCAGCCCCAGCATTTT. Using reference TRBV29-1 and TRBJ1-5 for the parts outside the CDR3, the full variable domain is SAVISQKPSRDICQRGTSLTIQCQVDSQVTMMFWYRQQPGQSLTLIATANQGSEATYESGFVIDKFPISRPNLTFSTLTVSNMSPEDSSIYLCSVEAGFNQPQHFGDGTRLSIL.

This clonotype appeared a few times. Here the CDR3 DNA reads TGCAGTGCTAGAGTGGGAAACACCATATATTTT. Its translation is CSARVGNTIYF. V is TRBV20-1 and J is TRBJ1-3; D unresolved. The CDR3 has 11 residues. CDR1 is DFQATT and CDR2 is SNEGSKA in the germline V gene (reference sequence). V shed 1 base and J shed 4 bases, with 2 bases lying between them.

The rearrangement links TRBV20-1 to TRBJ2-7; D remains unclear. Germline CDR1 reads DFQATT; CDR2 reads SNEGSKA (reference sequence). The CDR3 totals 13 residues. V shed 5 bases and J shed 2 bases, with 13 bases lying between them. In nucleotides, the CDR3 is TGCAGTGCTTTGACTGGCTGGGCCTACGAGCAGTACTTC. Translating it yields CSALTGWAYEQYF.

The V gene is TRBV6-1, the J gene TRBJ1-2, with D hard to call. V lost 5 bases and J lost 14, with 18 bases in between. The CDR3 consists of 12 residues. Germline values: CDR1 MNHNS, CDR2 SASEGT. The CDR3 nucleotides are TGTGCCAGCAGTATACCCGGAACTCCGGGGACCTTC. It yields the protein CASSIPGTPGTF.

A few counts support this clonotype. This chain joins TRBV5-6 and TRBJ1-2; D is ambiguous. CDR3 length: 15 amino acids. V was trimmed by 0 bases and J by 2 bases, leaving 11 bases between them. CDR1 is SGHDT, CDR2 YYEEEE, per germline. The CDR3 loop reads CASSLGMARNYGYTF. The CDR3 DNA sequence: TGTGCCAGCAGCTTGGGAATGGCCAGGAACTATGGCTACACCTTC.

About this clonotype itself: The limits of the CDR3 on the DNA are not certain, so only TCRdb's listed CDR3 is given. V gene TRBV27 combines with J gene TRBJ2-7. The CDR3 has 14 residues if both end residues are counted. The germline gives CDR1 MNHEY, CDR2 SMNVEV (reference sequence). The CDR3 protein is CASSSSTSSYEQYF.

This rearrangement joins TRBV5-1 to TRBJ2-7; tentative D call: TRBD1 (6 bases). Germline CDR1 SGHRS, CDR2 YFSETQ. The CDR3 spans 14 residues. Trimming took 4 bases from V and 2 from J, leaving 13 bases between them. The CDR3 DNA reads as TGCGCCAGCAGCCCTAGGACAGTTACCTACGAGCAGTACTTC. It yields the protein CASSPRTVTYEQYF. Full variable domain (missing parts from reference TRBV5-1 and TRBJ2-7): KAGVTQTPRYLIKTRGQQVTLSCSPISGHRSVSWYQQTPGQGLQFLFEYFSETQRNKGNFPGRFSGRQFSNSRSEMNVSTLELGDSALYLCASSPRTVTYEQYFGPGTRLTVT.

CDR3 DNA sequence: TGTGCCAGCAGTCCCTTGGTGGGGTGGGGACAAAGGGCTCCCGAGAAAGGGGGTGAAGCTTTCTTT. Its protein product is CASSPLVGWGQRAPEKGGEAFF. This chain connects TRBV6-2 or TRBV6-3 to TRBJ1-1; possibly TRBD1 for D (6 bases). The CDR3 is 22 residues long. The V gene lost 5 bases and the J gene lost 7 bases, with 41 bases spanning the gap. Germline CDR1 MNHEY, CDR2 SVGEGT.

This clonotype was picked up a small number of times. CDR3 in amino acids: CASSQDHEQFF. In nucleotides, the CDR3 is TGTGCCAGCAGCCAAGATCACGAGCAGTTCTTC. The V call is TRBV3-1, the J call TRBJ2-1; D is unresolved. The CDR3 has 11 residues. Trimming left V 0 bases short and J 10 bases short, with 4 bases between. The germline V gene encodes CDR1 LGHDT and CDR2 YNNKEL (reference sequence).